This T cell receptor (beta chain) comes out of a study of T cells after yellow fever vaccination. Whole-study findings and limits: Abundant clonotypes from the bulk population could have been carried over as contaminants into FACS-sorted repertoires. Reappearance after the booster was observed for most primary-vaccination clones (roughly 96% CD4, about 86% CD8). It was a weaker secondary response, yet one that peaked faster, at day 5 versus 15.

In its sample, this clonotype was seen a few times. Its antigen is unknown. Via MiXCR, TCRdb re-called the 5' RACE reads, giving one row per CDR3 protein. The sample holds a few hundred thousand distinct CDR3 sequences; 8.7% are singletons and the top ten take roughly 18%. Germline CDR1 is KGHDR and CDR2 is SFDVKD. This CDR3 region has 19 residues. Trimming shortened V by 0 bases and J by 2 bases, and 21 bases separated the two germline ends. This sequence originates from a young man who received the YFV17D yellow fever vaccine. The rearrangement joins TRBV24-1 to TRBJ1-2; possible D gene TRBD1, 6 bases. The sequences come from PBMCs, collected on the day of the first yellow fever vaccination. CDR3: CATSDLHSHSGTPNYGYTF. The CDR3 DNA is TGTGCCACCAGTGATTTGCATTCGCACTCGGGGACACCCAACTATGGCTACACCTTC.